Here is one TCR beta chain with its context. CDR3 length: 15 residues. Looked up from germline, CDR1 is SGHTA and CDR2 is FQGNSA. Trimming shortened V by 1 base and J by 0 bases, and 6 bases separated the two germline ends. The sample belongs to a study of blood T cell repertoires in COVID-19. In the study overall: Some COVID-19 samples were acute and others convalescent; all came from the United States, Italy and Spain. The cDNA or gDNA used as material had been derived from T cells, B-cell-depleted T cells, or PBMCs.

As originally analysed: Quantification of nucleated cells was approximated via reference gene primer amplification. Using immunoSEQ multiplex PCR, the repertoire was profiled, and TCRdb retains in-frame clones only, with some absent. V, J and clone size are those of that table, while D and trimming were read from the DNA. There are approximately 38,000 clones in the sample; approximately 86% occur only once, and about 5% lies in the top ten. This TCR was sampled from a woman in her sixties or seventies with active COVID-19. The chain couples TRBV7-2 to TRBJ2-2, with D unclear. Specimen: peripheral blood. The CDR3 bases are TGTGCCAGCAGCTTAGGGCAGGCGAACACCGGGGAGCTGTTTTTT. Protein: CASSLGQANTGELFF.